The 25 T cell receptor beta chains reported below all come from one sample, sequenced in a study of shared clonotypes between healthy human individuals. Terminally differentiated effector memory CD45RA+ cells were left out of the naive CD8 fraction, which was CD45RO-negative and positively selected for CCR7. The protocol was immunoSEQ multiplex PCR, while the TCRdb copy is restricted to in-frame clones and leaves out a portion. This table holds 550,000 to 750,000 clones, less than 97% found once. The specimen sequenced was naive CD8+ T cells sorted from blood. Source of these receptors: a woman aged 25 to 39 in good health.

The gene calls are TRBV7-9 and TRBJ2-3, with D unresolved. CDR3 length equals 16 residues. The ends were cut back, 7 bases at V and 0 bases at J, with 17 bases in the middle. The germline gives CDR1 SEHNR, CDR2 FQNEAQ (reference sequence). The CDR3 nucleotides read TGTGCCAGCATCCTAGGGTACAGCGCTAGCACAGATACGCAGTATTTT. Residues: CASILGYSASTDTQYF.

CDR3 in DNA: TGTGCCAGCAGCTTGGCAGGGGGCGAGACTGAAAAACTGTTTTTT. Translated, it gives CASSLAGGETEKLFF. The chain carries TRBV5-4 and TRBJ1-4; 8 bases agree with TRBD1. CDR1 and CDR2 (germline): SGHNT, YYREEE (reference sequence). This CDR3 comprises 15 residues. V lost 0 bases and J lost 7; bases outside the gene matches: 5.

This clone was seen a single time. Different DNA sequences within this sample yield the same CDR3. J is TRBJ2-7 and V is TRBV28; 7 bases are shared with TRBD1. The CDR3 is made up of 13 amino acids. The ends lost 6 bases at V and 4 bases at J; junction bases unmatched: 6. Germline assignment: CDR1 MDHEN and CDR2 SYDVKM. The chain's CDR3 is CASSRTGLYEQYF. The CDR3 DNA sequence: TGTGCCAGCAGCCGGACAGGCTTATACGAGCAGTACTTC.

V and J are TRBV5-1 and TRBJ2-1; no clear D gene. V was cut by 2 bases and J by 7 bases, with 10 bases left in between. Germline assignment: CDR1 SGHRS and CDR2 YFSETQ. This CDR3 has 13 residues. This CDR3 reads CASSFELSNEQFF. In DNA, the CDR3 is TGCGCCAGCAGCTTCGAGCTCAGTAATGAGCAGTTCTTC.

The rearrangement links TRBV6-5 to TRBJ2-2, with D possibly matching TRBD2 (6 bases). The V and J ends lost 8 bases and 6 bases respectively, with 13 bases between them. The CDR3 loop spans 13 amino acids. Per the germline V gene, CDR1 is MNHEY and CDR2 is SVGAGI. In DNA form, the CDR3 reads TGTGCCAGCGGGCGGGAAGGGGCCGGGGAGCTGTTTTTT. Translation: CASGREGAGELFF.

The chain is built from TRBV2 and TRBJ1-5; D unresolved. CDR3 length: 15 amino acids. Between the trimmed V and J ends, which lost 0 bases and 4 bases, there was a span of 10 bases. CDR1 is SNHLY, CDR2 FYNNEI, per germline. The CDR3 loop reads CASSEAGEGNQPQHF. CDR3 sequence (DNA): TGTGCCAGCAGTGAAGCGGGAGAGGGAAATCAGCCCCAGCATTTT.

The J gene is TRBJ2-1, the V gene TRBV27; D perhaps matches TRBD2 (6 bases). V dropped 2 bases and J dropped 5 bases, with 13 bases sitting between them. The germline V gene has CDR1 MNHEY and CDR2 SMNVEV (reference sequence). CDR3 length: 15 residues. The CDR3 DNA reads as TGTGCCAGCAGTTTACTCTCTAGCGCGGACAATGAGCAGTTCTTC. It encodes CASSLLSSADNEQFF.

The chain joins TRBV6-1 to TRBJ1-5, with D possibly being TRBD1 (5 bases). Germline V lookup: CDR1 MNHNS, CDR2 SASEGT. This CDR3 is built from 10 residues. Trimming took 10 bases from V and 11 from J, leaving 12 bases between them. The CDR3 here is CATRGVAQHF. The CDR3 nucleotides are TGTGCCACCCGAGGGGTGGCCCAGCATTTT.

V and J are TRBV5-4 and TRBJ2-7; unclear D gene. Germline assignment: CDR1 SGHNT and CDR2 YYREEE (reference sequence). V was clipped by 4 bases and J by 6 bases, with 8 bases between them. The CDR3 has 11 amino acids. The CDR3 nucleotides are TGTGCCAGCAGCGGTGTCGGCGAGCAGTACTTC. The encoded protein is CASSGVGEQYF.

V usage is TRBV19 and J usage is TRBJ2-3, with D uncertain. The germline gives CDR1 LNHDA, CDR2 SQIVND (reference sequence). The CDR3 has 15 residues. Between the trimmed V and J ends, which lost 3 bases and 1 base, there was a span of 11 bases. The CDR3 DNA follows: TGTGCCAGTAGTATCACATCCCGGGGCACAGATACGCAGTATTTT. This translates into CASSITSRGTDTQYF.

The chain recombines TRBV28 with TRBJ1-5; D gene unclear. The CDR3 is made up of 16 amino acids. From germline, CDR1 is MDHEN and CDR2 SYDVKM. Trimming pared 5 bases from V and 2 bases from J, leaving 16 bases between. CDR3 protein: CASSLLEGAGNQPQHF. DNA for the CDR3: TGTGCCAGCAGTCTCCTGGAGGGAGCTGGCAATCAGCCCCAGCATTTT.

V usage is TRBV6-1 and J usage is TRBJ2-7, with a tentative D call TRBD2 (6 bases). CDR1 is MNHNS, CDR2 SASEGT, per germline. The V end lost 6 bases, the J end lost 6 bases, and 18 bases lay between the germline ends. The CDR3 is 14 amino acids. The CDR3 loop is CASSRLVLASEQYF. The CDR3 region has the DNA TGTGCCAGCAGCCGACTAGTGTTGGCCAGCGAGCAGTACTTC.

The chain joins TRBV5-6 to TRBJ1-3, with a possible D match to TRBD1 (6 bases). Trimming cost V 5 bases and J 0 bases, with 15 bases left between them. The CDR3 is 16 residues long. Germline assignment: CDR1 SGHDT and CDR2 YYEEEE. CDR3 nucleotide sequence: TGTGCCAGCAGTGCCCGGGACATCGCCTCTGGAAACACCATATATTTT. Amino acids: CASSARDIASGNTIYF.

The genes are TRBV7-9 and TRBJ2-1; possibly TRBD1 or TRBD2 for D (5 bases each). Germline V CDR1 and CDR2: SEHNR, FQNEAQ (reference sequence). CDR3 size: 16 residues. The V end lost 2 bases, the J end lost 3 bases, and 14 bases lay between the germline ends. The CDR3 nucleotides are TGTGCCAGCAGCTTAAGTCGGGGACGGAGCTACAATGAGCAGTTCTTC. Translating gives CASSLSRGRSYNEQFF.

The rearrangement uses TRBV15 and TRBJ1-1; possible D gene TRBD1, 5 bases. CDR1 and CDR2 (germline): LNHNV, YYDKDF (reference sequence). The CDR3 totals 14 residues. Between the trimmed V and J ends, which lost 4 bases and 6 bases, there was a span of 15 bases. The CDR3 region is CATSNILRGPEAFF. As DNA, the CDR3 is TGTGCCACCAGCAACATCCTACGGGGCCCTGAAGCTTTCTTT.

This chain joins TRBV19 and TRBJ2-7, with TRBD1 identical over 7 bases. CDR1 LNHDA and CDR2 SQIVND come from the germline V gene (reference sequence). The J segment lost 3 bases and the V segment lost 6 bases, leaving 5 bases of the junction unmatched. The CDR3 contains 13 residues. In DNA, the CDR3 is TGTGCCAGTAGAGGGGGCGCGAACTACGAGCAGTACTTC. Protein: CASRGGANYEQYF.

The chain uses TRBV28 and TRBJ2-7, with D possibly being TRBD1 (6 bases). This CDR3 region has 15 residues. The V end lost 8 bases, the J end lost 4 bases, and 21 bases lay between the germline ends. Germline CDR1 MDHEN, CDR2 SYDVKM. The chain's CDR3 is CASGGGRWGPYEQYF. The CDR3 nucleotides are TGTGCCAGCGGTGGGGGCCGATGGGGACCTTACGAGCAGTACTTC.

This chain joins TRBV28 and TRBJ2-5; weak D call: TRBD1 (6 bases). The CDR3 runs to 16 residues. The germline V and J ends were trimmed by 5 bases and 1 base, with 17 bases remaining between them. Germline V gene sequence: CDR1 MDHEN, CDR2 SYDVKM. The CDR3 region has the DNA TGTGCCAGCAGTACCCCCCCGGGACACCTCCAAGAGACCCAGTACTTC. Its protein is CASSTPPGHLQETQYF.

The chain couples TRBV11-2 to TRBJ2-7; tentatively, D is TRBD1 (5 bases). Germline CDR1 reads SGHAT; CDR2 reads FQNNGV. This CDR3 spans 13 amino acids. V shed 0 bases and J shed 6 bases, with 9 bases lying between them. The CDR3: CASSLEARGEQYF. The CDR3 DNA sequence: TGTGCCAGCAGCTTAGAAGCTAGGGGCGAGCAGTACTTC.

The chain employs TRBV7-8 and TRBJ2-1, with unresolved D. The CDR3 has 16 amino acids. Trimming removed 3 bases from V and 0 bases from J, with 12 bases in between. Germline V gene lookup returns CDR1 SGHVS and CDR2 FQNEAQ. The CDR3 DNA reads as TGTGCCAGCAGCTTCCAATTGATTAGCTCCTACAATGAGCAGTTCTTC. Translated: CASSFQLISSYNEQFF.

As for this clone: The identical CDR3 is also encoded by other nucleotide sequences in the sample. This chain links TRBV27 with TRBJ1-1, with D perhaps matching TRBD1 (5 bases). V gave up 3 bases and J gave up 1 base, with 6 bases separating them. The CDR3 is 13 residues long. Looked up from germline, CDR1 is MNHEY and CDR2 is SMNVEV (reference sequence). The CDR3 reads CASSLTENTEAFF. CDR3 in DNA: TGTGCCAGCAGTTTGACAGAGAACACTGAAGCTTTCTTT.

In its sample, this clone was seen once. V is TRBV13 and J is TRBJ2-7, with D tentatively TRBD1 or TRBD2 (6 bases each). The CDR3 runs to 15 residues. Germline CDR1 reads PRHDT; CDR2 reads FYEKMQ (reference sequence). V lost 6 bases to trimming and J lost 3 bases, with 18 bases between them. In DNA form, the CDR3 reads TGTGCCAGCAGACTGGGGGCGGGGCCCCTCTACGAGCAGTACTTC. It is translated as CASRLGAGPLYEQYF.

V usage is TRBV9 and J usage is TRBJ2-7; D unresolved. V shed 4 bases and J shed 5 bases, with 13 bases lying between them. The V gene's germline CDR1 is SGDLS and CDR2 YYNGEE. The CDR3 is 13 amino acids. Written as DNA, the CDR3 is TGTGCCAGCAGCCCCGGCGATCCCAACGAGCAGTACTTC. Translation: CASSPGDPNEQYF.

The rearrangement links TRBV10-3 to TRBJ1-5; D gene uncertain. The CDR3 consists of 16 residues. V dropped 0 bases and J dropped 4 bases, with 13 bases sitting between them. Germline lookup yields CDR1 ENHRY and CDR2 SYGVKD. The CDR3: CAISESGVISNQPQHF. For the CDR3, the DNA is TGTGCCATCAGTGAGTCCGGGGTGATTTCAAATCAGCCCCAGCATTTT.

The CDR3 DNA reads as TGCGCCAGCAGCTTGGTTCTACCCGAGCAGTACTTC. Translation: CASSLVLPEQYF. The chain combines TRBV5-1 with TRBJ2-7; D not certain. This CDR3 is 12 amino acids long. With 0 bases removed from V and 6 bases from J, the gap between germline ends came to 7 bases. Looked up from germline, CDR1 is SGHRS and CDR2 is YFSETQ.